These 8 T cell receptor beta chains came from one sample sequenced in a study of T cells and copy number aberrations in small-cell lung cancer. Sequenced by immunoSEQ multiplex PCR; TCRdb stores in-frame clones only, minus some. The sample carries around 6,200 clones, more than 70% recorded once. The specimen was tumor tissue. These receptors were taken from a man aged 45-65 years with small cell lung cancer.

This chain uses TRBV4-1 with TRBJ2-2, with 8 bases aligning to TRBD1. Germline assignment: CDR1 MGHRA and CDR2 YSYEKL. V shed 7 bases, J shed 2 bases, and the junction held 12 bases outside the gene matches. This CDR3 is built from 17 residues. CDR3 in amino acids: CASTLKFGQGNTGELFF. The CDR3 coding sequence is TGCGCCAGCACCCTAAAATTCGGACAGGGTAACACCGGGGAGCTGTTTTTT.

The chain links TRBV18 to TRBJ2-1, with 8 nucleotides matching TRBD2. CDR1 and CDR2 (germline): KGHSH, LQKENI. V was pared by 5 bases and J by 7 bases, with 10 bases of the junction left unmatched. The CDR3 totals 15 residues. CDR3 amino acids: CASSMSSGLNNEQFF. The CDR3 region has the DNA TGTGCCAGCTCAATGTCTAGCGGGCTGAATAATGAGCAGTTCTTC.

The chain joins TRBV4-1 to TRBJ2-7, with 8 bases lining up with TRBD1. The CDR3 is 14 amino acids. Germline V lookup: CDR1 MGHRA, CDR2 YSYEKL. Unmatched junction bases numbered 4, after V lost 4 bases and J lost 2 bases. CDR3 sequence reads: CASSPTDRAYEQYF. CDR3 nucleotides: TGCGCCAGCAGCCCCACGGACAGGGCCTACGAGCAGTACTTC.

The CDR3 here is CASSLGRLDTQYF. In DNA, the CDR3 is TGTGCCAGCAGCTTAGGCCGACTAGATACGCAGTATTTT. The chain joins TRBV7-9 to TRBJ2-3; no firm D call. V was clipped by 1 base and J by 5 bases, with 7 bases between them. The CDR3 length is 13 residues. Germline CDR1 and CDR2: SEHNR and FQNEAQ (reference sequence).

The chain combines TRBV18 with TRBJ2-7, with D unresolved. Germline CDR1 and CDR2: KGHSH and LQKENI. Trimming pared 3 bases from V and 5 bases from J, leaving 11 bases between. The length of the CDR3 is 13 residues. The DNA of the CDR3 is TGTGCCAGCTCACCGCGAGGACGAGACGAGCAGTACTTC. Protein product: CASSPRGRDEQYF. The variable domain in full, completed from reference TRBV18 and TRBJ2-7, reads NAGVMQNPRHLVRRRGQEARLRCSPMKGHSHVYWYRQLPEEGLKFMVYLQKENIIDESGMPKERFSAEFPKEGPSILRIQQVVRGDSAAYFCASSPRGRDEQYFGPGTRLTVT.

CDR3 nucleotides: TGTGCCAGCAGCTTAGCCGGGAAAGTATACGAGCAGTACTTC. Translated, it gives CASSLAGKVYEQYF. This chain links TRBV7-2 with TRBJ2-7, with D possibly TRBD2 on 5 matching bases. Germline V gene data show CDR1 as SGHTA and CDR2 as FQGNSA. The CDR3 sequence is 14 residues long. V was clipped by 0 bases and J by 4 bases, with 10 bases between them.

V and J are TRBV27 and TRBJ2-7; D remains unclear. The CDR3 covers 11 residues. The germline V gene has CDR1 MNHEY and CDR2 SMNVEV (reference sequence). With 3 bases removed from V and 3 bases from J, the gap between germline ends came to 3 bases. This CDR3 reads CASSFNYEQYF. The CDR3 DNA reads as TGTGCCAGCAGTTTTAACTACGAGCAGTACTTC.

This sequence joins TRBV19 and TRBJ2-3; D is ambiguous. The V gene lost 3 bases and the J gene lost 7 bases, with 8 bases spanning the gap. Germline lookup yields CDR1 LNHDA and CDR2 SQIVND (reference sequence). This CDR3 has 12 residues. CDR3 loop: CASSIKRNTQYF. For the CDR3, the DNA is TGTGCCAGTAGTATTAAGAGGAATACGCAGTATTTT.